These 27 T cell receptor beta chains originate from one sample sequenced in a study of human T cells and chemical hapten exposure. Someone pulled total RNA out of unfractionated whole blood. The library attached unique molecular identifiers to individual cDNA molecules. MiXCR, applied by TCRdb to the reads, yields one record per CDR3 protein. The sample yields about 120,000 distinct CDR3 sequences, more than 8.5% seen once. Input material: whole blood. These receptors were obtained from a human donor in good health. Some clones in this sample may be carry-over from other donors' samples.

This CDR3 reads CASSYSGLAGETQYF. The CDR3 DNA is TGTGCCAGCAGTTACTCAGGACTAGCGGGAGAGACCCAGTACTTC. The chain uses TRBV6-6 and TRBJ2-5; 11 bases align to TRBD2. CDR1 and CDR2 from the germline V gene are MNHNY and SVGAGI (reference sequence). With 0 bases clipped from V and 4 bases from J, the junction kept 1 base outside the gene matches. The CDR3 is made up of 15 amino acids.

The rearrangement links TRBV20-1 to TRBJ2-3; 7 bases align to TRBD2. CDR3 length: 16 amino acids. Trimming cost V 3 bases and J 0 bases; bases outside gene matches: 9. Germline V gene data show CDR1 as DFQATT and CDR2 as SNEGSKA (reference sequence). DNA for the CDR3: TGCAGTGCTAGGGGGTATAGCGGGCTGAGCACAGATACGCAGTATTTT. It yields the protein CSARGYSGLSTDTQYF.

The rearrangement uses TRBV5-1 and TRBJ2-1, with 7 bases identical to TRBD1. CDR3 length equals 16 residues. The V and J ends lost 0 bases and 8 bases, in that order; junction bases with no gene match: 11. Germline CDR1 and CDR2: SGHRS and YFSETQ. Here the CDR3 DNA reads TGCGCCAGCAGCTTGGCACTTACAGGGGAGTCGGATGAGCAGTTCTTC. It yields the protein CASSLALTGESDEQFF.

This clonotype was counted many times. This chain links TRBV6-2 or TRBV6-3 with TRBJ1-1; D is possibly TRBD1 (6 bases). This CDR3 comprises 15 residues. CDR1 is MNHEY, CDR2 SVGEGT, per germline. The V end lost 0 bases, the J end lost 1 base, and 9 bases lay between the germline ends. CDR3 nucleotide sequence: TGTGCCAGCAGTTACTCAACGGGACAGAACACTGAAGCTTTCTTT. Its protein is CASSYSTGQNTEAFF.

This clonotype has just a few counts. The CDR3 loop reads CASSLDGGGQGTQYF. The CDR3 nucleotides are TGTGCCAGCAGCTTAGATGGAGGGGGTCAGGGGACCCAGTACTTC. This sequence joins TRBV11-2 and TRBJ2-5, with D perhaps TRBD1 or TRBD2 (6 bases each). The V gene's germline CDR1 is SGHAT and CDR2 FQNNGV. The V and J ends lost 0 bases and 7 bases respectively, with 15 bases between them. The CDR3 length is 15 residues.

This clonotype was picked up a small number of times. The rearrangement links TRBV27 to TRBJ2-1; D gene unclear. The germline CDR1 and CDR2 sequences are MNHEY and SMNVEV (reference sequence). V was clipped by 0 bases and J by 3 bases, with 6 bases between them. The CDR3 runs 14 residues. This CDR3 is CASSLSGFYNEQFF. For the CDR3, the DNA is TGTGCCAGCAGTTTATCCGGGTTCTACAATGAGCAGTTCTTC.

The chain carries TRBV7-9 and TRBJ1-2; D possibly corresponds to TRBD1 (5 bases). Trimming left V 3 bases short and J 8 bases short, with 13 bases between. The germline V gene has CDR1 SEHNR and CDR2 FQNEAQ (reference sequence). The CDR3 extends over 13 amino acids. The CDR3 sequence: CASSFLTAMGYTF. CDR3 nucleotides: TGTGCCAGCAGCTTCCTGACAGCTATGGGCTACACCTTC.

The table lists this clonotype with many counts. The V and J genes are TRBV2 and TRBJ1-3; maybe TRBD1 (6 bases). The CDR3 is 14 amino acids. V was shortened by 6 bases and J by 1 base, with 10 bases between the two germline ends. Germline lookup yields CDR1 SNHLY and CDR2 FYNNEI. The CDR3 nucleotides are TGTGCCAGCAGGAAGACAGGATCTGGAAACACCATATATTTT. Amino acid sequence: CASRKTGSGNTIYF. Looking up the rest from reference TRBV2 and TRBJ1-3 gives the full variable domain: EPEVTQTPSHQVTQMGQEVILRCVPISNHLYFYWYRQILGQKVEFLVSFYNNEISEKSEIFDDQFSVERPDGSNFTLKIRSTKLEDSAMYFCASRKTGSGNTIYFGEGSWLTVV.

The chain has TRBV6-2 or TRBV6-3 and TRBJ1-2; D is possibly TRBD1 (5 bases). The CDR3 is 16 amino acids. Between the trimmed V and J ends, which lost 0 bases and 4 bases, there was a span of 15 bases. Germline lookup yields CDR1 MNHEY and CDR2 SVGEGT. CDR3 sequence: CASSYSTGEVGYGYTF. As DNA, the CDR3 is TGTGCCAGCAGTTACTCGACGGGGGAGGTTGGCTATGGCTACACCTTC.

The chain carries TRBV29-1 and TRBJ2-3; a weak D match, TRBD2 (6 bases). CDR1 is SQVTM and CDR2 is ANQGSEA in the germline V gene. V was clipped by 5 bases and J by 1 base, with 13 bases between them. The CDR3 extends over 14 amino acids. DNA of the CDR3: TGCAGCGTTCCCAATTGGGGGGGCACAGATACGCAGTATTTT. Translated, it gives CSVPNWGGTDTQYF.

This clonotype was found many times. This chain joins TRBV7-9 and TRBJ1-1; 10 bases align to TRBD1. This CDR3 has 15 amino acids. CDR1 is SEHNR, CDR2 FQNEAQ, per germline (reference sequence). The trim removed 5 bases at V and 6 bases at J, leaving 9 bases unmatched. The CDR3 nucleotides are TGTGCCAGCAGCACCCCCGGGACAGGGGTCTCTGAAGCTTTCTTT. It specifies CASSTPGTGVSEAFF.

The rearrangement uses TRBV7-9 and TRBJ2-7; 11 bases map to TRBD1. V was pared by 5 bases and J by 2 bases, with 5 bases of the junction left unmatched. The germline V gene has CDR1 SEHNR and CDR2 FQNEAQ (reference sequence). The length of the CDR3 is 15 residues. The CDR3 bases are TGTGCCAGCAGCGGGGGACAGGGGGTGACCTACGAGCAGTACTTC. Its protein product is CASSGGQGVTYEQYF.

This clonotype was counted at least ten times. The chain couples TRBV7-6 to TRBJ1-4; a possible D gene is TRBD1 (6 bases). The germline V gene has CDR1 SGHVS and CDR2 FNYEAQ. Trimming removed 5 bases from V and 5 bases from J, with 12 bases in between. CDR3 length equals 14 residues. The CDR3, as DNA: TGTGCCAGCAGCCAGGGACAAGAGAATGAAAAACTGTTTTTT. Translated: CASSQGQENEKLFF.

There are a few counts of this clonotype. The chain recombines TRBV20-1 with TRBJ2-5; 8 bases agree with TRBD2. Germline loops: CDR1 DFQATT, CDR2 SNEGSKA (reference sequence). V gave up 0 bases and J gave up 5 bases; unmatched junction bases: 11. This CDR3 spans 16 amino acids. CDR3 coding DNA: TGCAGTGCTAGAGAACTCACGGGGGGGCCTAGGGAGACCCAGTACTTC. Encoded protein: CSARELTGGPRETQYF.

This clonotype was observed a few times. The J gene is TRBJ2-7, the V gene TRBV20-1; 8 nucleotides line up with TRBD2. V trimming: 4 bases; J trimming: 2 bases; junction bases outside the gene matches: 7. The germline V gene has CDR1 DFQATT and CDR2 SNEGSKA (reference sequence). CDR3 length: 14 amino acids. CDR3 loop: CSATSSGSTYEQYF. CDR3 nucleotides: TGCAGTGCTACTTCTAGCGGGTCAACCTACGAGCAGTACTTC.

This clonotype was seen at least ten times. This chain connects TRBV29-1 to TRBJ1-1; 9 bases map to TRBD1. CDR1 is SQVTM and CDR2 is ANQGSEA in the germline V gene. This CDR3 is 16 amino acids long. J lost 3 bases, V lost 6 bases, and 14 bases had no gene match. The CDR3 nucleotides are TGCAGCGTCCCCCGACAGGGGGAGGGGGTGGACACTGAAGCTTTCTTT. It is translated as CSVPRQGEGVDTEAFF. The entire variable domain, with the rest obtained from reference TRBV29-1 and TRBJ1-1, is as follows: SAVISQKPSRDICQRGTSLTIQCQVDSQVTMMFWYRQQPGQSLTLIATANQGSEATYESGFVIDKFPISRPNLTFSTLTVSNMSPEDSSIYLCSVPRQGEGVDTEAFFGQGTRLTVV.

This clonotype was counted at least ten times. The rearrangement links TRBV5-1 to TRBJ1-5, with no clear D. The CDR3 is made up of 14 amino acids. Germline-derived CDR1 and CDR2 are SGHRS and YFSETQ. The V gene lost 0 bases and the J gene lost 3 bases, with 7 bases spanning the gap. CDR3 residues: CASSLAGLNQPQHF. DNA of the CDR3: TGCGCCAGCAGCTTGGCAGGTCTCAATCAGCCCCAGCATTTT.

This clonotype came up many times. The gene calls are TRBV27 and TRBJ1-6, with D perhaps matching TRBD1 (6 bases). CDR1 is MNHEY and CDR2 is SMNVEV in the germline V gene (reference sequence). Trimming shortened V by 4 bases and J by 14 bases, and 15 bases separated the two germline ends. This CDR3 has 13 amino acids. The DNA for the CDR3 is TGTGCCAGCAGTTGGACAGAGGGTTGGGCCCTCCACTTT. Translation gives CASSWTEGWALHF.

This clonotype has a handful of counts. This chain joins TRBV18 and TRBJ2-5, with no clear D. The V gene lost 1 base and the J gene lost 4 bases, with 4 bases spanning the gap. Germline V gene data show CDR1 as KGHSH and CDR2 as LQKENI. CDR3 length: 12 amino acids. CDR3 sequence (DNA): TGTGCCAGCTCACCACGACGAGAGACCCAGTACTTC. Its protein is CASSPRRETQYF.

This clonotype was counted ten times or more. The chain employs TRBV6-1 and TRBJ1-5, with 10 nucleotides matching TRBD1. The J segment lost 0 bases and the V segment lost 5 bases, leaving 4 bases of the junction unmatched. Germline V gives CDR1 MNHNS, CDR2 SASEGT. CDR3 length equals 16 residues. CDR3 in amino acids: CASSSGQGYSNQPQHF. CDR3 DNA sequence: TGTGCCAGCAGTTCGGGACAGGGGTATAGCAATCAGCCCCAGCATTTT.

The sample holds many counts of this clonotype. The J gene is TRBJ2-7, the V gene TRBV20-1; 8 bases are shared with TRBD2. The CDR3 loop spans 15 amino acids. Germline CDR1 reads DFQATT; CDR2 reads SNEGSKA (reference sequence). V was clipped by 2 bases and J by 6 bases; unmatched bases: 12. The CDR3 nucleotides are TGCAGTGCTAGACCCCCCGGGACTAGATCGTCCGAGCAGTACTTC. Translated: CSARPPGTRSSEQYF.

The chain combines TRBV14 with TRBJ1-6; possible D gene TRBD1, 5 bases. The germline gives CDR1 SGHDN, CDR2 FVKESK. V shed 3 bases and J shed 9 bases, with 21 bases lying between them. This CDR3 is built from 17 residues. The CDR3 region has the DNA TGTGCCAGCAGCCAGGTCTTCTGGGGCCGGGGAGGTTCACCCCTCCACTTT. Translating gives CASSQVFWGRGGSPLHF. Complete variable domain (other parts from reference TRBV14 and TRBJ1-6): EAGVTQFPSHSVIEKGQTVTLRCDPISGHDNLYWYRRVMGKEIKFLLHFVKESKQDESGMPNNRFLAERTGGTYSTLKVQPAELEDSGVYFCASSQVFWGRGGSPLHFGNGTRLTVT.

This chain joins TRBV6-5 and TRBJ1-6; tentative D call: TRBD1 (5 bases). CDR1 is MNHEY, CDR2 SVGAGI, per germline. This CDR3 region has 14 residues. V gave up 2 bases and J gave up 7 bases, with 9 bases separating them. CDR3 DNA: TGTGCCAGCAGTTACAGGGGTGGCAATTCACCCCTCCACTTT. Translating gives CASSYRGGNSPLHF.

This clonotype was counted between two and nine times. V gene TRBV25-1 combines with J gene TRBJ2-7; 7 bases agree with TRBD1. V gave up 4 bases and J gave up 2 bases; unmatched junction bases: 5. The CDR3 length is 14 residues. Germline V gene sequence: CDR1 MGHDK, CDR2 SYGVNS. This CDR3 reads CASSGQGLAYEQYF. The CDR3, as DNA: TGTGCCAGCAGTGGACAGGGTTTGGCCTACGAGCAGTACTTC.

The table lists this clonotype with a few counts. V and J are TRBV28 and TRBJ1-5; no firm D call. CDR3 length: 15 amino acids. Trimming took 5 bases from V and 9 from J, leaving 20 bases between them. Per germline, CDR1 MDHEN and CDR2 SYDVKM. The CDR3 DNA follows: TGTGCCAGCAGTCCCGGGGAGAGGGAAAGTCCGCCCCAGCATTTT. This codes for CASSPGERESPPQHF. The complete variable domain, with remaining parts taken from reference TRBV28 and TRBJ1-5, reads DVKVTQSSRYLVKRTGEKVFLECVQDMDHENMFWYRQDPGLGLRLIYFSYDVKMKEKGDIPEGYSVSREKKERFSLILESASTNQTSMYLCASSPGERESPPQHFGDGTRLSIL.

This clonotype was seen ten or more times. V usage is TRBV6-2 or TRBV6-3 and J usage is TRBJ2-6; D gene uncertain. Germline V gene data show CDR1 as MNHEY and CDR2 as SVGEGT. This CDR3 region has 12 residues. V gave up 6 bases and J gave up 2 bases, with 2 bases separating them. CDR3 sequence: CASRTGANVLTF. CDR3 coding DNA: TGTGCCAGCAGAACTGGGGCCAACGTCCTGACTTTC.

The genes are TRBV6-6 and TRBJ1-2, with TRBD1 matching over 11 bases. Losses at the gene ends were 0 bases for V and 3 bases for J; bases not matched to a gene: 12. The length of the CDR3 is 19 residues. The germline CDR1 and CDR2 sequences are MNHNY and SVGAGI (reference sequence). In DNA form, the CDR3 reads TGTGCCAGCAGTTACTCGAAGGAAGTTGGGACAGGGGGGGACTATGGCTACACCTTC. Protein product: CASSYSKEVGTGGDYGYTF.